This T cell receptor (beta chain) was recovered during a study of T cell changes during pregnancy in multiple sclerosis. The table lists this clone with a count of one. CDR1 is MNHEY and CDR2 is SVGAGI in the germline V gene. J was trimmed by 6 bases and V by 0 bases; bases with no gene match: 5. CDR3 length: 15 amino acids. Sequencing used immunoSEQ multiplex PCR; TCRdb keeps in-frame clones, though not all of them. The table lists approximately 74,000 clones, about 88% of them singletons. The chain employs TRBV6-5 and TRBJ2-7; 10 bases map to TRBD2. This TCR came from a female donor with multiple sclerosis, enrolled in a pregnancy study. This sample comprised peripheral blood, obtained before pregnancy. The CDR3 region has the DNA TGTGCCAGCAGTTACTCGACAAGCGGGAGGGTCGAGCAGTACTTC. It specifies CASSYSTSGRVEQYF.